This TCR beta chain was profiled in a study of cytomegalovirus exposure and HLA in healthy donors. Generated by immunoSEQ multiplex PCR, the TCRdb table keeps only in-frame clones and is missing some. The sample yields about 110,000 clones, approximately 85% seen once. Germline V gene data show CDR1 as SEHNR and CDR2 as FQNEAQ (reference sequence). The CDR3 spans 12 residues. Trimming removed 5 bases from V and 5 bases from J, with 10 bases in between. The chain couples TRBV7-9 to TRBJ2-7, with D possibly matching TRBD2 (6 bases). The clonotype comes from a woman between 18 and 30 years old in good health and CMV-seronegative. What was sequenced was PBMCs. The CDR3 coding sequence is TGTGCCAGCAGCCCCGGAGGGAACGAGCAGTACTTC. Amino acid sequence: CASSPGGNEQYF.